The 13 T cell receptor beta chains below all came from one sample that was sequenced in a study of T-cell reconstitution after alpha-beta-depleted transplantation in children. This sample's TCRbeta library carried unique molecular identifier barcodes. MiXCR, applied by TCRdb to the PCR reads, yields one record per CDR3 protein. The data show around 580,000 distinct CDR3 sequences, 23% seen once. This sample comprised PBMCs, mostly from graft donor cells, obtained 360 days after TCRalphabeta/CD19-depleted stem cell transplant. The receptors were sampled from a boy under two years old who had a stem cell transplant for acute myeloid leukemia, so the T cells may come from the graft donor.

The chain recombines TRBV20-1 with TRBJ2-7; 9 nucleotides align to TRBD2. The germline V gene encodes CDR1 DFQATT and CDR2 SNEGSKA (reference sequence). The V and J ends lost 0 bases and 4 bases, in that order; junction bases with no gene match: 13. The length of the CDR3 is 17 residues. CDR3 region: CSARDGSGGPLGYEQYV. The DNA of the CDR3 is TGCAGTGCTAGAGATGGGAGCGGGGGGCCTCTCGGTTACGAGCAGTACGTC.

This clonotype was observed at least ten times. The rearrangement links TRBV5-1 to TRBJ2-6; D ambiguous. The CDR3 is 16 residues long. Trimming shortened V by 1 base and J by 0 bases, and 8 bases separated the two germline ends. Germline values: CDR1 SGHRS, CDR2 YFSETQ. This CDR3 is CASSLYRISGANVLTF. The DNA for the CDR3 is TGCGCCAGCAGCTTGTATCGGATCTCTGGGGCCAACGTCCTGACTTTC.

This clonotype occurred a few times. The chain carries TRBV27 and TRBJ1-1; 8 positions match TRBD1. Germline loops: CDR1 MNHEY, CDR2 SMNVEV (reference sequence). The V and J ends lost 6 bases and 0 bases, in that order; junction bases with no gene match: 15. This CDR3 has 18 amino acids. CDR3 amino acids: CASRATGGQVFMNTEAFF. CDR3 nucleotide sequence: TGTGCCAGCAGAGCAACAGGGGGACAGGTTTTTATGAACACTGAAGCTTTCTTT.

This clonotype was seen at least ten times. V is TRBV6-5 and J is TRBJ2-5; D gene uncertain. Per the germline V gene, CDR1 is MNHEY and CDR2 is SVGAGI. The CDR3 consists of 12 residues. Trimming pared 4 bases from V and 5 bases from J, leaving 8 bases between. The CDR3 DNA reads TGTGCCAGCAGTTCCGCCGGGGAGACCCAGTACTTC. As protein: CASSSAGETQYF.

V is TRBV7-2 and J is TRBJ2-3, with 8 bases aligning to TRBD2. The CDR3 has 16 amino acids. The germline gives CDR1 SGHTA, CDR2 FQGNSA. J lost 1 base, V lost 1 base, and 4 bases had no gene match. The CDR3 DNA reads as TGTGCCAGCAGCTTAGGGCTAGCGGGTCGCACAGATACGCAGTATTTT. Its protein is CASSLGLAGRTDTQYF.

The V and J genes are TRBV4-3 and TRBJ2-1; D gene unclear. Germline values: CDR1 LGHNA, CDR2 YSLEER. V lost 0 bases, J lost 5 bases, and 11 bases lay in between. The CDR3 runs 15 residues. The CDR3 is CASSQDGVHDNEQFF. DNA for the CDR3: TGCGCCAGCAGCCAAGATGGAGTCCATGACAATGAGCAGTTCTTC.

This clonotype was detected once. The chain carries TRBV9 and TRBJ2-7; 7 bases fit TRBD1. The CDR3 sequence is 15 residues long. Looked up from germline, CDR1 is SGDLS and CDR2 is YYNGEE. The ends lost 2 bases at V and 3 bases at J; junction bases unmatched: 8. This CDR3 reads CASSVGTAGRYEQYF. In nucleotides, the CDR3 is TGTGCCAGCAGCGTGGGGACAGCAGGCCGCTACGAGCAGTACTTC.

This clonotype was counted a few times. The chain carries TRBV28 and TRBJ1-6; the match to TRBD1 covers 7 bases. V lost 3 bases to trimming and J lost 7 bases; unmatched junction nucleotides: 3. The CDR3 has 14 residues. CDR1 MDHEN and CDR2 SYDVKM come from the germline V gene. The CDR3: CASSFNRGNSPLHF. As DNA, the CDR3 is TGTGCCAGCAGTTTTAACAGGGGAAATTCACCCCTCCACTTT.

The sample holds a few counts of this clonotype. The V and J genes are TRBV7-9 and TRBJ2-6; possibly TRBD1 for D (5 bases). The germline V and J ends were trimmed by 5 bases and 1 base, with 9 bases remaining between them. The CDR3 totals 15 residues. Germline V lookup: CDR1 SEHNR, CDR2 FQNEAQ (reference sequence). CDR3 region: CASSLDRSGANVLTF. CDR3 in DNA: TGTGCCAGCAGCCTCGACAGATCTGGGGCCAACGTCCTGACTTTC.

The sample holds many counts of this clonotype. This chain uses TRBV29-1 with TRBJ2-5, with D tentatively TRBD1 (5 bases). The V end was cut by 0 bases, the J end by 0 bases, with 20 bases between. The CDR3 length is 18 residues. Germline loops: CDR1 SQVTM, CDR2 ANQGSEA. Written as DNA, the CDR3 is TGCAGCGTTGAAGATGATAAGCAGGGCACTGGCGACCAAGAGACCCAGTACTTC. This gives the protein CSVEDDKQGTGDQETQYF.

This clonotype was picked up many times. This chain joins TRBV2 and TRBJ2-1; unclear D gene. V was cut by 1 base and J by 5 bases, with 12 bases left in between. Germline assignment: CDR1 SNHLY and CDR2 FYNNEI. The CDR3 contains 15 residues. The CDR3 nucleotides read TGTGCCAGCAGTGAAGGCAGCCAGAGCAACAATGAGCAGTTCTTC. Its translation is CASSEGSQSNNEQFF.

Many counts were recorded for this clonotype. This chain connects TRBV2 to TRBJ2-2, with D maybe TRBD1 (5 bases). The V gene lost 5 bases and the J gene lost 0 bases, with 19 bases spanning the gap. Germline CDR1 and CDR2: SNHLY and FYNNEI. The CDR3 loop spans 18 amino acids. CDR3 protein: CASSMPQAPFANTGELFF. The CDR3, as DNA: TGTGCCAGCAGTATGCCACAGGCCCCGTTCGCGAACACCGGGGAGCTGTTTTTT.

This clonotype was seen a few times. This sequence joins TRBV5-1 and TRBJ2-5; 8 bases are a match to TRBD1. The CDR3 runs 13 residues. After removal of 3 bases from V and 5 bases from J, the junction contained 3 bases not matched to a gene. In germline, CDR1 is SGHRS, CDR2 YFSETQ. CDR3 DNA sequence: TGCGCCAGCAGCTGGACAGGGAGTGAGACCCAGTACTTC. Translation: CASSWTGSETQYF.